This TCR beta chain was captured in a study of OX40 agonist ivuxolimab in advanced cancers. Study summary: With ivuxolimab, an agonistic anti-OX40 (CD134) antibody, patients were treated. Dose-escalation patients were diagnosed with hepatocellular carcinoma, melanoma, renal cell cancer or head and neck cancer.

Profiling relied on immunoSEQ multiplex PCR, and the TCRdb table lists in-frame clones only, not all of them. The sample shows about 81,000 clones, just over 90% of them seen only once. Overall study results and limits: More expanded clones were found, on average, in CD8+ than in CD4+ T cells.

With respect to this clone: Its antigen is unidentified.

The length of the CDR3 is 16 residues. CDR1 and CDR2 from the germline V gene are KGHSH and LQKENI. J was trimmed by 5 bases and V by 3 bases; bases with no gene match: 13. The sequencing used CD4+ or CD8+ T cells sorted from blood, collected in a trial of the OX40 agonist ivuxolimab. The receptor was isolated from an adult with an advanced solid tumor such as melanoma, head and neck, liver or kidney cancer. This sequence joins TRBV18 and TRBJ2-7, with 7 bases fitting TRBD1. CDR3 residues: CASSPQIRDSWDEQYF. CDR3 coding DNA: TGTGCCAGCTCACCTCAAATCCGGGACAGTTGGGACGAGCAGTACTTC.